Listed below are T cell receptor beta chains from one sample, sequenced in a study of regulatory T cells in long-lasting Graves disease. TCRdb used MiXCR to reprocess the multiplex PCR reads, holding one entry per CDR3 protein. The repertoire consists of 360,000 or so distinct CDR3 sequences, with 15% to 20% occurring once and the leading ten covering 20%. Another study also made use of these data, one on T cells in Graves' hyperthyroidism and ophthalmopathy.

Sequenced here: peripheral blood mononuclear cells (PBMCs), sampled at new diagnosis, from a patient treated with antithyroid drugs. These receptors all come from a woman aged 18-29 years with Graves disease. Both conserved end residues are part of each CDR3. The D gene is left open where the match is weak. Some rows have no size entry. The others give once, few or many, or a class for an expanded clone.

J gene,V gene,clone size,D gene,CDR3 DNA,CDR3 protein
TRBJ2-7,TRBV6-1,few,NA,TGTGCCAGCGCTTCCGGGACGGACCTTCAGGAGCAGTACTTC,CASASGTDLQEQYF
TRBJ2-7,TRBV14,many,TRBD2,TGTGCCAGCAGCCAGGGGGGGGGCTACGAGCAGTACTTC,CASSQGGGYEQYF
TRBJ1-4,TRBV12-3/TRBV12-4,NA,NA,TGTGCCAGCTTGGCCGACAGTTATACTGAAAAACTGTTTTTT,CASLADSYTEKLFF
TRBJ2-1,TRBV5-1,many,NA,TGCGCCAGCAGCCAATCAGGGGCGGGTGAGCAGTTCTTC,CASSQSGAGEQFF
TRBJ2-5,TRBV6-4,few,NA,TGTGCCAGCAGTGAAATGGCGGGGGCCCAAGAGACCCAGTACTTC,CASSEMAGAQETQYF
TRBJ2-2,TRBV30,many,NA,TGTGCCTGGACAACGGGAGAGGGGACCGGGGAGCTGTTTTTT,CAWTTGEGTGELFF
TRBJ2-5,TRBV7-9,NA,NA,TGTGCCAGCCGAACTGACAGGAACCAAGAGACCCAGTACTTC,CASRTDRNQETQYF
TRBJ1-6,TRBV2,many,NA,TGTGCCAGCAGTGAACGGTTAGGACAGTCACCCCTCCACTTT,CASSERLGQSPLHF
TRBJ2-3,TRBV7-9,many,NA,TGTGCCAGCAGCCCAGGGGGCGGGAGCGCAGATACGCAGTATTTT,CASSPGGGSADTQYF
TRBJ1-1,TRBV19,few,TRBD1,TGTGCCAGTAGTACCCGGACAGGGGGATTGAACACTGAAGCTTTCTTT,CASSTRTGGLNTEAFF
TRBJ1-1,TRBV6-1,NA,NA,TGTGCCAGCAGGGAGACCGCGGGGGGGAACACTGAAGCTTTCTTT,CASRETAGGNTEAFF
TRBJ2-1,TRBV6-2/TRBV6-3,many,NA,TGTGCCAGCTCTCCCGGGGGTGGTGGACCCCTCTATGAGCAGTTCTTC,CASSPGGGGPLYEQFF
TRBJ2-7,TRBV29-1,NA,NA,TGCAGCGTTGAAGTGGGTAAGAGCTACGAGCAGTACTTC,CSVEVGKSYEQYF
TRBJ2-3,TRBV20-1,NA,NA,TGCAGTGCTAGAGGTGATTGGCGGGCAGCTAAGACTAGCACAGATACGCAGTATTTT,CSARGDWRAAKTSTDTQYF
TRBJ2-5,TRBV20-1,NA,NA,TGCAGTGCTCAAAGGATCGGGGGCCGGGGAGAGACCCGGTACTTC,CSAQRIGGRGETRYF
TRBJ2-4,TRBV10-3,NA,NA,TGTGCCATCAGTGAGTCTGAAAACATTCAGTACTTC,CAISESENIQYF
TRBJ2-7,TRBV4-1,many,NA,TGCGCCAGCAGCCAAGTAAGGGACGACGTTTCCTACGAGCAGTACTTC,CASSQVRDDVSYEQYF
TRBJ2-7,TRBV28,many,NA,TGTGCCAGCAGCTGGGGCAGGAGCTACGAGCAGTACTTC,CASSWGRSYEQYF
TRBJ2-2,TRBV11-2,NA,NA,TGTGCCAGCAGCTTAGATGTCATCGGGGAGCTGTTTTTT,CASSLDVIGELFF
TRBJ2-2,TRBV29-1,many,NA,TGCAGCACTGCGGTTTCGGGGAACACCGGGGAGCTGTTTTTT,CSTAVSGNTGELFF
TRBJ2-3,TRBV19,NA,TRBD2,TGTGCCAGTAGTACCCGCGGGGGAGATACGCAGTATTTT,CASSTRGGDTQYF
TRBJ2-7,TRBV27,many,NA,TGTGCCAGCAGTTTATTCGGGACCTCCTACGAGCAGTACTTC,CASSLFGTSYEQYF
TRBJ1-2,TRBV4-1,NA,NA,TGCGCCAGCAGCCAAGGAGTGGGTAACTATGGCCACACCTTC,CASSQGVGNYGHTF
TRBJ2-1,TRBV7-2,many,NA,TGTGCCAGCAGCTCCCGGACAGAAGTGAGTGAGCAGTTCTTC,CASSSRTEVSEQFF
TRBJ2-2,TRBV27,NA,NA,TGTGCCAGCAGTCCAGGGCTTTACGGCACCGGGGAGCTGTTTTTT,CASSPGLYGTGELFF
TRBJ2-1,TRBV7-9,NA,TRBD2,TGTGCCAGCCGCCGGACTAGCGGGAGAGGAGGTGAGCAGTTCTTC,CASRRTSGRGGEQFF
TRBJ2-3,TRBV7-9,many,TRBD2,TGTGCCAGCAGCCAGAGCGGGAGGGGCGCAGATACGCAGTATTTT,CASSQSGRGADTQYF
TRBJ2-7,TRBV28,many,NA,TGTGCCAGCAGTTTACGTACCCAGGCCTACGAGCAGTACTTC,CASSLRTQAYEQYF
TRBJ2-5,TRBV7-2,many,TRBD1,TGTGCCAGCAGCCCCCGGGGGACAGGCGGTGAGACCCAGTACTTC,CASSPRGTGGETQYF
TRBJ1-1,TRBV10-1,few,TRBD1,TGCGCCAGCAAGCAGAGACAGGGTGGAACTGAAGCTTTCTTT,CASKQRQGGTEAFF
TRBJ2-5,TRBV5-4,NA,TRBD1,TGTGCCAGCGGTGGTAAATGGGACAGGACACACTTC,CASGGKWDRTHF
TRBJ1-6,TRBV15,NA,TRBD1,TGTGCCACCAGCAGAGCGAGGTGGGACAGACAAAATAATTCACCCCTCCACTTT,CATSRARWDRQNNSPLHF
TRBJ2-1,TRBV7-2,few,NA,TGTGCCAGCAGCTTAGCGGGAGCCAATGAGCAGTTCTTC,CASSLAGANEQFF
TRBJ2-5,TRBV28,few,NA,TGTGCCAGCAGCCTTACTCGTCCGGGGGAGACCCAGTACTTC,CASSLTRPGETQYF